Described below is a single TCR beta chain sequence and its context. Its antigen is not known. Repertoires were generated with immunoSEQ multiplex PCR, while TCRdb's copy carries only in-frame clones and drops some. This table has more than 80,000 clones, roughly 93% appearing once. The sample belongs to a study of T cell responses to AZD1222 COVID-19 vaccine. The wider study: Second-dose recipients at about 4 or about 12 weeks were treated as one pooled group. General study findings and limits: Increased Spike-specific TCR breadth and depth were observed after two AZD1222 doses. Seropositive AZD1222 recipients at baseline numbered only 6 or 7. Reportedly, nearly half the spike-specific TCRs target unmutated variant regions.

V trimming: 4 bases; J trimming: 4 bases; junction bases outside the gene matches: 7. The CDR3 runs to 15 residues. Germline loops: CDR1 KGHSH, CDR2 LQKENI. The chain employs TRBV18 and TRBJ2-5; TRBD2 matches at 9 bases. The receptor comes from an adult in good health. Here the sequenced sample was peripheral blood, taken on day 0 of AZD1222 vaccination. CDR3 DNA sequence: TGTGCCAGCTCACGCGCTGGAGCGGGAGGAGAGACCCAGTACTTC. Its translation is CASSRAGAGGETQYF.